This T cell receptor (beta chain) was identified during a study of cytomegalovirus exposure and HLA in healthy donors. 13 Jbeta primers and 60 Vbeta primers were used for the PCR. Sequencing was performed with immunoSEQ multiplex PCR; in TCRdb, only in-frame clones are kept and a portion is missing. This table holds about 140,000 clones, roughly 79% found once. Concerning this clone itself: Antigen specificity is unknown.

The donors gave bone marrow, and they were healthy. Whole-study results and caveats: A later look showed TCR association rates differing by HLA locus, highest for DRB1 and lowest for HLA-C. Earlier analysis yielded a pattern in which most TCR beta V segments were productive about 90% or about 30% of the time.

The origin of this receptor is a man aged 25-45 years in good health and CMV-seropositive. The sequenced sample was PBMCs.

The CDR3 sequence is CASSQAAQGRNEQFF. The CDR3 nucleotides are TGTGCCAGCAGCCAAGCGGCCCAGGGTAGGAATGAGCAGTTCTTC. V and J are TRBV14 and TRBJ2-1; perhaps TRBD1 as D (5 bases). The CDR3 extends over 15 amino acids. CDR1 and CDR2 (germline): SGHDN, FVKESK. Deletions cut 1 base from V and 7 bases from J, with 14 bases between.